A selection of T cell receptor beta chains follows, all from one sample in a study of T cells in localized non-small cell lung cancer. The data were produced by immunoSEQ multiplex PCR, yet TCRdb's version contains in-frame clones alone and is incomplete. The sample carries some 51,000 clones, 75% to 90% recorded once. The starting material was peripheral blood, obtained before any cancer treatment. Receptor source: a woman aged 35-70 years with stage I lung adenocarcinoma. CDR3s include the opening cysteine and the closing phenylalanine or tryptophan. The D gene is left open where the match is weak.

D	V	J	CDR3	DNA
TRBD1	TRBV7-3	TRBJ2-1	CASSLTTGGGYNEQFF	TGTGCCAGCAGCTTAACTACAGGGGGCGGGTACAATGAGCAGTTCTTC
-	TRBV6-6	TRBJ2-1	CASITRPLNNEQFF	TGTGCCAGCATAACTAGACCTCTCAACAATGAGCAGTTCTTC
TRBD2	TRBV11-3	TRBJ2-1	CASSQAGGQWNEQFF	TGTGCCAGCAGCCAAGCGGGGGGGCAGTGGAATGAGCAGTTCTTC
-	TRBV14	TRBJ1-4	CASSHWNNEKLFF	TGTGCCAGCAGCCACTGGAATAATGAAAAACTGTTTTTT
-	TRBV7-2	TRBJ2-7	CASSDWTPSYEQYF	TGTGCCAGCAGCGACTGGACACCCTCCTACGAGCAGTACTTC
TRBD2	TRBV11-2	TRBJ2-3	CASSLDSRLAGAITDTQYF	TGTGCCAGCAGCTTAGATTCTCGTTTAGCGGGGGCCATCACAGATACGCAGTATTTT
-	TRBV7-9	TRBJ1-6	CASSFYREKSPLHF	TGTGCCAGCAGCTTCTACAGGGAAAAATCACCCCTCCACTTT
-	TRBV25-1	TRBJ1-6	CASSQKGNSPLHF	TGTGCCAGCAGTCAAAAGGGTAATTCACCCCTCCACTTT
TRBD1	TRBV19	TRBJ1-2	CASSATGTGGIGYGYTF	TGTGCCAGTAGTGCTACCGGGACAGGGGGCATAGGCTATGGCTACACCTTC
-	TRBV30	TRBJ2-7	CAWCPPLLTGTYEQYF	TGTGCCTGGTGCCCCCCCCTCCTGACCGGGACCTACGAGCAGTACTTC
TRBD1	TRBV27	TRBJ1-5	CASSLSGRGLQPQHF	TGTGCCAGCAGTTTATCGGGGAGGGGGCTTCAGCCCCAGCATTTT